One sample yielded the 20 T cell receptor beta chains listed below, sequenced in a study of human T cells and chemical hapten exposure. One entry per CDR3 protein, called by TCRdb with MiXCR from the RACE reads. The sample includes around 120,000 distinct CDR3 sequences, about 10% of them seen just once. Time point in this sample: patch test 1, 2 weeks after DPC sensitization. Treatment meaning: therapeutic diphenylcyclopropenone sensitization with weekly scalp DPC. The input for sequencing was whole blood, taken in connection with sensitization to the hapten diphenylcyclopropenone (DPC). These receptors were taken from a woman in her thirties or forties with alopecia areata. Some clones in this sample may be carry-over from other donors' samples.

This clonotype was recorded many times. V and J are TRBV6-4 and TRBJ2-1; 9 bases line up with TRBD2. V was pared by 0 bases and J by 4 bases, with 4 bases of the junction left unmatched. CDR1 and CDR2 from the germline V gene are MRHNA and SNTAGT. This CDR3 is 16 amino acids long. CDR3 sequence: CASSDSPSGDYNEQFF. The CDR3, as DNA: TGTGCCAGCAGTGACTCACCTAGCGGGGATTACAATGAGCAGTTCTTC.

This clonotype came up many times. The chain is built from TRBV19 and TRBJ1-2; maybe TRBD1 (6 bases). Deletions cut 6 bases from V and 8 bases from J, with 13 bases between. Per germline, CDR1 LNHDA and CDR2 SQIVND (reference sequence). This CDR3 has 12 amino acids. In DNA, the CDR3 is TGTGCCAGTAGGGGACAACCTGAGGGCTACACCTTC. Translation: CASRGQPEGYTF.

This clonotype came up many times. The gene calls are TRBV12-3 or TRBV12-4 and TRBJ1-5, with unresolved D. V was shortened by 2 bases and J by 4 bases, with 9 bases between the two germline ends. The CDR3 totals 14 residues. CDR3 nucleotide sequence: TGTGCCAGCAGTTTAAATGTGGGGAATCAGCCCCAGCATTTT. Translation gives CASSLNVGNQPQHF.

This clonotype occurred many times. This chain connects TRBV7-2 to TRBJ1-4; TRBD1 is a possible D gene (5 bases). V was clipped by 6 bases and J by 8 bases, with 16 bases between them. Germline loops: CDR1 SGHTA, CDR2 FQGNSA. The CDR3 is 14 residues long. The CDR3 reads CASRSGIVGEKLFF. The CDR3 coding sequence is TGTGCCAGCAGGTCAGGGATTGTAGGCGAAAAACTGTTTTTT.

Of note for this clonotype: A clone one base away is much larger, so this may be a read error. V usage is TRBV7-8 and J usage is TRBJ2-7, with TRBD1 matching over 7 bases. The CDR3 is 13 residues long. Trimming at V came to 3 bases and at J to 6 bases, leaving 5 bases not matched to a gene. CDR1 and CDR2 (germline): SGHVS, FQNEAQ. As DNA, the CDR3 is TGTGCCAGCAGCTTCGGTACAGGGGTCGAGCAGTACTTC. Translation gives CASSFGTGVEQYF.

The sample holds many counts of this clonotype. The chain has TRBV14 and TRBJ2-2; D unclear. V gave up 4 bases and J gave up 7 bases, with 7 bases separating them. This CDR3 is built from 12 residues. Germline V gene sequence: CDR1 SGHDN, CDR2 FVKESK. The CDR3 loop reads CASSRAYGELFF. The CDR3 coding sequence is TGTGCCAGCAGCCGAGCCTACGGGGAGCTGTTTTTT.

The chain uses TRBV6-2 or TRBV6-3 and TRBJ2-3, with D possibly TRBD2 on 7 matching bases. CDR3 length: 18 residues. Germline loops: CDR1 MNHEY, CDR2 SVGEGT. V was pared by 0 bases and J by 0 bases, with 16 bases between. CDR3 region: CASSYSAEGDYSTDTQYF. CDR3 nucleotides: TGTGCCAGCAGTTACTCGGCGGAGGGGGACTATAGCACAGATACGCAGTATTTT.

The V call is TRBV7-9, the J call TRBJ1-1; 7 bases align to TRBD1. Losses at the gene ends were 2 bases for V and 7 bases for J; bases not matched to a gene: 10. Germline V gene lookup returns CDR1 SEHNR and CDR2 FQNEAQ (reference sequence). The CDR3 totals 15 residues. The CDR3 coding sequence is TGTGCCAGCAGCTTACCGACAGGGAGGATTGGTGAAGCTTTCTTT. Its protein product is CASSLPTGRIGEAFF.

This clonotype was found many times. The rearrangement uses TRBV25-1 and TRBJ2-1; TRBD1 might be the D (6 bases). The CDR3 extends over 16 amino acids. Germline values: CDR1 MGHDK, CDR2 SYGVNS. The V end was cut by 4 bases, the J end by 5 bases, with 18 bases between. The CDR3 here is CASSGSPGVRNNEQFF. CDR3 in DNA: TGTGCCAGCAGTGGATCCCCAGGGGTTCGGAACAATGAGCAGTTCTTC.

This rearrangement joins TRBV9 to TRBJ1-2; D is unresolved. The CDR3 consists of 14 residues. Germline loops: CDR1 SGDLS, CDR2 YYNGEE. Trimming shortened V by 0 bases and J by 3 bases, and 9 bases separated the two germline ends. The CDR3 bases are TGTGCCAGCAGCGTAGCTGTGACGGACTATGGCTACACCTTC. This sequence encodes CASSVAVTDYGYTF.

The genes are TRBV12-3 or TRBV12-4 and TRBJ2-7; D may be TRBD2 (5 bases). CDR3 length: 15 amino acids. V was clipped by 3 bases and J by 0 bases, with 12 bases between them. The CDR3 DNA is TGTGCCAGCAGTTTTCCCCTCGGGGTCTCCTACGAGCAGTACTTC. It yields the protein CASSFPLGVSYEQYF.

This clonotype has a count of ten or more. The chain employs TRBV12-3 or TRBV12-4 and TRBJ2-2, with D perhaps being TRBD1 or TRBD2 (6 bases each). The CDR3 runs to 16 residues. V shed 6 bases and J shed 4 bases, with 18 bases lying between them. This chain's CDR3 is CASSLSRGGRTGELFF. In nucleotides, the CDR3 is TGTGCCAGCAGCCTCTCCCGAGGGGGGCGCACCGGGGAGCTGTTTTTT.

This clonotype was picked up a small number of times. This rearrangement joins TRBV12-3 or TRBV12-4 to TRBJ2-7; a weak D match, TRBD1 (6 bases). Trimming cost V 7 bases and J 3 bases, with 10 bases left between them. The CDR3 has 12 residues. CDR3 sequence (DNA): TGTGCCAGCACCTTAGGGGGCTACGAGCAGTACTTC. Translating gives CASTLGGYEQYF.

The table lists this clonotype with a few counts. The CDR3 spells CSVELAEGTEAFF. The CDR3 DNA is TGCAGCGTTGAATTGGCAGAGGGCACTGAAGCTTTCTTT. The gene calls are TRBV29-1 and TRBJ1-1; no clear D. This CDR3 comprises 13 residues. V dropped 2 bases and J dropped 4 bases, with 11 bases sitting between them. In germline, CDR1 is SQVTM, CDR2 ANQGSEA.

This clonotype has more than one count but fewer than ten. The V gene is TRBV20-1, the J gene TRBJ1-2; D is perhaps TRBD1 (5 bases). This CDR3 spans 12 amino acids. V was shortened by 5 bases and J by 9 bases, with 16 bases between the two germline ends. The V gene's germline CDR1 is DFQATT and CDR2 SNEGSKA (reference sequence). The CDR3 loop reads CSAGEGVWSYTF. Here the CDR3 DNA reads TGCAGTGCTGGGGAAGGGGTGTGGAGCTACACCTTC.

This clonotype has at least ten counts. This chain links TRBV30 with TRBJ2-2, with 7 bases lining up with TRBD2. V dropped 8 bases and J dropped 1; count of bases not matched to a gene: 10. The CDR3 loop spans 15 amino acids. CDR1 and CDR2 from the germline V gene are GTSNPN and SVGIG (reference sequence). The CDR3 spells CARLGGGVNTGELFF. The CDR3 DNA reads as TGTGCCCGGTTAGGCGGGGGAGTGAACACCGGGGAGCTGTTTTTT.

The chain links TRBV30 to TRBJ2-7, with D perhaps TRBD1 (5 bases). The ends were cut back, 7 bases at V and 5 bases at J, with 15 bases in the middle. Germline V CDR1 and CDR2: GTSNPN, SVGIG (reference sequence). The CDR3 has 12 amino acids. In nucleotides, the CDR3 is TGTGCCTTCGAACCAGGGTCCCACGAGCAGTACTTC. It encodes CAFEPGSHEQYF.

J is TRBJ2-5 and V is TRBV27; 7 bases agree with TRBD1. J was trimmed by 3 bases and V by 4 bases; bases with no gene match: 5. CDR3 length equals 14 residues. From germline, CDR1 is MNHEY and CDR2 SMNVEV (reference sequence). CDR3 bases: TGTGCCAGCAGTTGGGACAGAAGAAAAGAGACCCAGTACTTC. It codes for CASSWDRRKETQYF.

Remarks on this clonotype: A read error is possible here, since a much larger clone lies one base away. The chain couples TRBV7-2 to TRBJ2-3, with D hard to call. The CDR3 runs to 14 residues. V was trimmed by 5 bases and J by 6 bases, leaving 15 bases between them. Germline assignment: CDR1 SGHTA and CDR2 FQGNSA. CDR3 in amino acids: CASSANWSTDTQYF. The CDR3 nucleotides read TGTGCCAGCAGCGCAAATTGGTCCACGGATACGCAGTATTTT.

This clonotype was seen at least ten times. This rearrangement joins TRBV20-1 to TRBJ2-7; TRBD2 might be the D (6 bases). Germline V gene sequence: CDR1 DFQATT, CDR2 SNEGSKA (reference sequence). V was cut by 5 bases and J by 2 bases, with 13 bases left in between. The CDR3 runs 13 residues. The CDR3 region is CSAPSRGTYEQYF. CDR3 coding DNA: TGCAGTGCTCCATCACGGGGGACCTACGAGCAGTACTTC.